This TCR beta chain was recorded in a study of blood T cell repertoires in COVID-19. The wider study: Acute and convalescent COVID-19 specimens originated in the United States, Italy and Spain.

Per the original methods: The assay estimated nucleated cells by amplifying reference gene primers. Clones were sequenced by immunoSEQ multiplex PCR, and TCRdb holds only the in-frame ones, with some missing. V and J calls plus clone size are reproduced from that table; the DNA served to infer D and trimming. The profile shows roughly 250,000 clones, around 85% of them singletons. Germline CDR1 is LGHDT and CDR2 is YNNKEL (reference sequence). The CDR3 loop spans 16 amino acids. V dropped 0 bases and J dropped 7; count of bases not matched to a gene: 9. This sequence joins TRBV3-1 (or the pseudogene TRBV3-2) and TRBJ2-1; TRBD2 aligns across 7 bases. This TCR was recovered from a woman aged 55-70 years with active or convalescent COVID-19. The sequencing input was peripheral blood. The CDR3 sequence is CASSQDWRESINEQFF. CDR3 DNA: TGTGCCAGCAGCCAAGATTGGCGGGAGAGTATAAATGAGCAGTTCTTC.